The text below deals with one T cell receptor (beta chain). Its target is not known. This entry belongs to a study of cytomegalovirus exposure and HLA in healthy donors. Study summary: The platform used for the 120 or so validation repertoires matched that of the approximately 710 first-cohort repertoires, a later analysis reported. Study-level findings and limits: The classifier reportedly diagnosed cytomegalovirus status with high specificity and sensitivity. A subsequent analysis found that TCR clusters from the first cohort also tended to co-occur in the approximately 120 validation repertoires, with 94% of cluster scores above 0.

The donors were in the approximately 110-subject validation cohort; that cohort was separate from the roughly 700-subject first cohort. The CDR3 covers 11 residues. Germline lookup yields CDR1 GTSNPN and CDR2 SVGIG (reference sequence). The ends were cut back, 3 bases at V and 8 bases at J, with 8 bases in the middle. Measured with immunoSEQ multiplex PCR; TCRdb has only the in-frame clones, and not every one. The sample shows about 330,000 clones, roughly 88% of them seen only once. Sequences were obtained from PBMCs. This TCR came from a young woman in good health and CMV-seronegative. The gene calls are TRBV30 and TRBJ2-1; maybe TRBD2 (6 bases). CDR3 sequence: CAWSGSHEQFF. CDR3 nucleotides: TGTGCCTGGAGCGGGAGTCATGAGCAGTTCTTC.